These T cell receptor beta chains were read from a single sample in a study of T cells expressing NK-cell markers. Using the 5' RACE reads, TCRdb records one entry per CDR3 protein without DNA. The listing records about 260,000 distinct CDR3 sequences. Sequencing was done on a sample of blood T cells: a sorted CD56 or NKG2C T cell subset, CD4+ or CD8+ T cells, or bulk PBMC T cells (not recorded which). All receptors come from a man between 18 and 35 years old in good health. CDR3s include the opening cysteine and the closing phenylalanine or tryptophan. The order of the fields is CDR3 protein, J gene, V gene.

cdr3_aa: CASSLGIGTSGRMDEQFF
j_call: TRBJ2-1
v_call: TRBV5-5

cdr3_aa: CASSPRYSTDTQYF
j_call: TRBJ2-3
v_call: TRBV6-1

cdr3_aa: CASKVRTRNIQYF
j_call: TRBJ2-4
v_call: TRBV5-6

cdr3_aa: CASSLAWSGPTDTQYF
j_call: TRBJ2-3
v_call: TRBV5-8

cdr3_aa: CASSTGQPGQPQHF
j_call: TRBJ1-5
v_call: TRBV6-1

cdr3_aa: CASSQEGRRPHNEQFF
j_call: TRBJ2-1
v_call: TRBV4-1

cdr3_aa: CASSYRLAGSTGELFF
j_call: TRBJ2-2
v_call: TRBV6-2/TRBV6-3

cdr3_aa: CSVQHGRRGYEQYF
j_call: TRBJ2-7
v_call: TRBV20-1

cdr3_aa: CASTPGLADTQYF
j_call: TRBJ2-3
v_call: TRBV7-3

cdr3_aa: CASSPTTANTEAFF
j_call: TRBJ1-1
v_call: TRBV7-8

cdr3_aa: CASTPWGANTEAFF
j_call: TRBJ1-1
v_call: TRBV12-3/TRBV12-4

cdr3_aa: CASRTPLGELFF
j_call: TRBJ2-2
v_call: TRBV6-5

cdr3_aa: CAWRVTGDPYNEQFF
j_call: TRBJ2-1
v_call: TRBV30

cdr3_aa: CASSLEGTGREKLFF
j_call: TRBJ1-4
v_call: TRBV12-3/TRBV12-4

cdr3_aa: CASSYSTALSSYNEQFF
j_call: TRBJ2-1
v_call: TRBV6-5

cdr3_aa: CSAYEGQGAKRAYEQYF
j_call: TRBJ2-7
v_call: TRBV29-1

cdr3_aa: CASSLVGTGVTDTQYF
j_call: TRBJ2-3
v_call: TRBV7-2

cdr3_aa: CSAKAKQETQYF
j_call: TRBJ2-5
v_call: TRBV20-1

cdr3_aa: CASSQGQLNSPLHF
j_call: TRBJ1-6
v_call: TRBV12-3/TRBV12-4

cdr3_aa: CSVAERDRAQYF
j_call: TRBJ2-5
v_call: TRBV29-1